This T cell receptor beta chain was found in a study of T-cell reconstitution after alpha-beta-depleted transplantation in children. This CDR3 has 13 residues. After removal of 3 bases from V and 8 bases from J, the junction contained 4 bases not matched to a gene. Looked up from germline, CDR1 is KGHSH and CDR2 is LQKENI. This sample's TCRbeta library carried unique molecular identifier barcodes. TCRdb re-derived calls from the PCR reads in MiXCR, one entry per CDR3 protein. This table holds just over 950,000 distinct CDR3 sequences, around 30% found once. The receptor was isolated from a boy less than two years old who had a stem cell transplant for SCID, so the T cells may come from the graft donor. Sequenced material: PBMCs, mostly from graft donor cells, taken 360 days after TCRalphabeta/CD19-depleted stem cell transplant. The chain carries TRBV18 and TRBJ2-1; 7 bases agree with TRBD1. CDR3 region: CASSPGQLDEQFF. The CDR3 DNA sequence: TGTGCCAGCTCACCGGGACAGCTCGATGAGCAGTTCTTC.